The next 29 T cell receptor beta chains were all read from a single sample in a study of T cells in tuberculosis. Repertoires were generated with immunoSEQ multiplex PCR, while TCRdb's copy carries only in-frame clones and drops some. The sample records 35,000 to 45,000 clones, 90% to 95% being singletons. The sequenced material came from PBMCs. Receptors originate from a donor aged 10-29 years with latent tuberculosis or without tuberculosis infection. Some clones in this sample may be carry-over from other donors' samples.

The V gene is TRBV6-1, the J gene TRBJ1-1, with D maybe TRBD1 (5 bases). This CDR3 spans 13 amino acids. Germline V gene lookup returns CDR1 MNHNS and CDR2 SASEGT. The germline V and J ends were trimmed by 4 bases and 8 bases, with 14 bases remaining between them. This chain's CDR3 is CASSVTGGYEAFF. The CDR3 nucleotides are TGTGCCAGCAGTGTTACAGGTGGATACGAAGCTTTCTTT.

The sample holds one count of this clone. The rearrangement links TRBV13 to TRBJ2-2; possible D gene TRBD2, 5 bases. Germline values: CDR1 PRHDT, CDR2 FYEKMQ (reference sequence). The CDR3 is 15 amino acids. Trimming removed 8 bases at V and 0 bases at J, with 13 bases between. CDR3 amino acids: CASREWNANTGELFF. The CDR3 nucleotides are TGTGCCAGCCGGGAATGGAACGCGAACACCGGGGAGCTGTTTTTT.

The chain is built from TRBV12-5 and TRBJ2-1; 8 bases line up with TRBD2. This CDR3 region has 15 residues. Germline CDR1 reads LGHNT; CDR2 reads FRNRAP. V was clipped by 7 bases and J by 6 bases; unmatched bases: 11. The CDR3 spells CASVSSGRWSNEQFF. The CDR3 nucleotides read TGTGCTAGTGTTTCAAGCGGGAGATGGAGCAATGAGCAGTTCTTC.

The V and J genes are TRBV4-1 and TRBJ1-5, with 9 bases aligning to TRBD1. This CDR3 is 18 amino acids long. J lost 7 bases, V lost 1 base, and 14 bases had no gene match. CDR1 is MGHRA, CDR2 YSYEKL, per germline. This chain's CDR3 is CASSQGDREILFLQPQHF. The CDR3 nucleotides read TGCGCCAGCAGCCAAGGGGACAGGGAAATTCTGTTCTTGCAGCCCCAGCATTTT.

V usage is TRBV4-2 and J usage is TRBJ2-3; D gene uncertain. CDR3 length: 14 amino acids. Trimming removed 0 bases at V and 7 bases at J, with 11 bases between. Per the germline V gene, CDR1 is LGHNA and CDR2 is YNFKEQ. The CDR3 DNA reads TGTGCCAGCAGCCAAGAATCTCAGAGGTATACGCAGTATTTT. Translating it yields CASSQESQRYTQYF.

The sample holds one count of this clone. V is TRBV6-1 and J is TRBJ2-2; D might be TRBD2 (5 bases). Germline CDR1 and CDR2: MNHNS and SASEGT. The CDR3 consists of 19 residues. Trimming took off 1 base at V and 8 bases at J, with 26 bases between the two ends. In nucleotides, the CDR3 is TGTGCCAGCAGTGAAGAACCGGAGATAGCCAGCGGCCTAAGTGGGGAGCTGTTTTTT. The encoded protein is CASSEEPEIASGLSGELFF.

The chain uses TRBV6-1 and TRBJ2-7; 12 nucleotides match TRBD2. From germline, CDR1 is MNHNS and CDR2 SASEGT. V trimming: 6 bases; J trimming: 1 base; junction bases outside the gene matches: 4. This CDR3 has 15 amino acids. CDR3 in amino acids: CASSHLAGGSYEQYF. The CDR3 nucleotides are TGTGCCAGCAGCCATCTAGCGGGAGGGTCCTACGAGCAGTACTTC.

The chain combines TRBV5-5 with TRBJ2-7; 9 nucleotides agree with TRBD1. Losses at the gene ends were 4 bases for V and 6 bases for J; bases not matched to a gene: 11. The CDR3 totals 15 residues. In germline, CDR1 is SGHKS, CDR2 YYEKEE (reference sequence). The DNA for the CDR3 is TGTGCCAGCAGCCTCCGTCCGGGACAGGGCCTCGAGCAGTACTTC. Translation: CASSLRPGQGLEQYF.

V is TRBV27 and J is TRBJ1-1; perhaps TRBD1 as D (5 bases). The V end was cut by 2 bases, the J end by 4 bases, with 11 bases between. Germline V gene sequence: CDR1 MNHEY, CDR2 SMNVEV (reference sequence). The length of the CDR3 is 14 residues. The CDR3 DNA reads TGTGCCAGCAGTTTAGCACAGGCTAGCACTGAAGCTTTCTTT. It codes for CASSLAQASTEAFF.

This clone appeared a single time. The chain uses TRBV5-1 and TRBJ2-3; 9 nucleotides line up with TRBD1. The CDR3 length is 15 residues. V lost 1 base to trimming and J lost 6 bases; unmatched junction nucleotides: 6. Germline V gene lookup returns CDR1 SGHRS and CDR2 YFSETQ. CDR3 nucleotides: TGCGCCAGCAGCTTGACTGGGACAGGGTGGGATACGCAGTATTTT. The encoded protein is CASSLTGTGWDTQYF.

The chain combines TRBV9 with TRBJ1-3, with TRBD1 matching 8 bases. Germline lookup yields CDR1 SGDLS and CDR2 YYNGEE. J gave up 6 bases and V 0 bases, and 17 bases lay outside the gene matches. The CDR3 has 19 amino acids. Written as DNA, the CDR3 is TGTGCCAGCAGCGTAGGCACAGGGGGTACCATAGGCGTTTTAAACACCATATATTTT. Protein product: CASSVGTGGTIGVLNTIYF.

The rearrangement links TRBV5-6 to TRBJ2-5, with D tentatively TRBD2 (5 bases). The CDR3 is made up of 18 amino acids. V dropped 4 bases and J dropped 5 bases, with 27 bases sitting between them. CDR1 SGHDT and CDR2 YYEEEE come from the germline V gene. CDR3 coding DNA: TGTGCCAGCAGCCAAAACCCCGGACGGTGGCGGGCCCAGGAGACCCAGTACTTC. Translating it yields CASSQNPGRWRAQETQYF.

The V call is TRBV30, the J call TRBJ2-7; 7 nucleotides match TRBD2. The V gene's germline CDR1 is GTSNPN and CDR2 SVGIG (reference sequence). Trimming at V came to 3 bases and at J to 3 bases, leaving 20 bases not matched to a gene. This CDR3 has 18 amino acids. This CDR3 reads CAWSSGTGLSINDYEQYF. CDR3 nucleotides: TGTGCCTGGAGCTCAGGGACGGGACTAAGCATAAACGACTACGAGCAGTACTTC.

The chain uses TRBV10-1 and TRBJ2-3; perhaps TRBD1 as D (6 bases). The CDR3 is 16 amino acids. Trimming removed 2 bases at V and 2 bases at J, with 14 bases between. The germline V gene encodes CDR1 WNHNN and CDR2 SYGVQD (reference sequence). DNA of the CDR3: TGCGCCAGCAGTGAGGTGGACAGCAGATCCACAGATACGCAGTATTTT. As protein: CASSEVDSRSTDTQYF.

The chain uses TRBV6-6 and TRBJ1-4; D is undetermined. Trimming took 2 bases from V and 6 from J, leaving 7 bases between them. In germline, CDR1 is MNHNY, CDR2 SVGAGI (reference sequence). This CDR3 spans 13 amino acids. In DNA form, the CDR3 reads TGTGCCAGCAGTTACAGAGGGTATGAAAAACTGTTTTTT. It translates to CASSYRGYEKLFF.

The V gene is TRBV6-5, the J gene TRBJ1-2, with D possibly TRBD1 on 5 matching bases. Germline CDR1 and CDR2: MNHEY and SVGAGI. This CDR3 is built from 15 residues. Between the trimmed V and J ends, which lost 6 bases and 2 bases, there was a span of 16 bases. The CDR3 nucleotides read TGTGCCAGCAGACCCCTTACGGGACTAAACTATGGCTACACCTTC. As protein: CASRPLTGLNYGYTF.

The rearrangement joins TRBV7-7 to TRBJ1-1; no reliable D call. The CDR3 is 13 residues long. Trimming took off 8 bases at V and 7 bases at J, with 17 bases between the two ends. Germline CDR1 SSHAT, CDR2 FNYEAQ (reference sequence). DNA for the CDR3: TGTGCCAGCTCTAAGCCCCGGGAGAATGAAGCTTTCTTT. As protein: CASSKPRENEAFF.

The chain couples TRBV27 to TRBJ2-7, with 7 nucleotides matching TRBD1. Per the germline V gene, CDR1 is MNHEY and CDR2 is SMNVEV (reference sequence). The CDR3 is 15 residues long. Trimming removed 5 bases from V and 4 bases from J; junction bases left unmatched: 11. The CDR3, as DNA: TGTGCCAGCAGTGCGACAGGGCCGCTGTATTACGAGCAGTACTTC. Translated, it gives CASSATGPLYYEQYF.

J is TRBJ1-5 and V is TRBV7-2; TRBD1 is a possible D gene (6 bases). V was trimmed by 4 bases and J by 2 bases, leaving 12 bases between them. The CDR3 is 15 amino acids. In germline, CDR1 is SGHTA, CDR2 FQGNSA. As DNA, the CDR3 is TGTGCCAGCAGCTGGAACAGGGCTGGCAATCAGCCCCAGCATTTT. Amino acids: CASSWNRAGNQPQHF.

V and J are TRBV5-1 and TRBJ1-2, with unresolved D. The CDR3 is made up of 13 amino acids. The germline gives CDR1 SGHRS, CDR2 YFSETQ. V lost 3 bases, J lost 3 bases, and 9 bases lay in between. The CDR3 sequence: CASSSGIDYGYTF. Here the CDR3 DNA reads TGCGCCAGCAGCTCCGGGATCGACTATGGCTACACCTTC.

This chain connects TRBV4-3 to TRBJ2-7, with D perhaps TRBD2 (5 bases). Per germline, CDR1 LGHNA and CDR2 YSLEER. The CDR3 is made up of 15 amino acids. V lost 0 bases, J lost 6 bases, and 15 bases lay in between. The CDR3 DNA reads TGCGCCAGCAGCCAAGATAGGTCGTCGGGATCCGAGCAGTACTTC. This codes for CASSQDRSSGSEQYF.

The chain employs TRBV2 and TRBJ2-7; 8 bases agree with TRBD2. CDR1 is SNHLY, CDR2 FYNNEI, per germline. The CDR3 loop spans 15 amino acids. J was trimmed by 2 bases and V by 4 bases; bases with no gene match: 7. The CDR3 is CASSVKGLEPYEQYF. CDR3 sequence (DNA): TGTGCCAGCAGTGTCAAGGGACTAGAACCCTACGAGCAGTACTTC.

This chain uses TRBV28 with TRBJ2-2; perhaps TRBD2 as D (5 bases). CDR1 and CDR2 (germline): MDHEN, SYDVKM. Trimming shortened V by 4 bases and J by 4 bases, and 10 bases separated the two germline ends. This CDR3 comprises 14 residues. This chain's CDR3 is CASSSLGPTGELFF. The CDR3 DNA sequence: TGTGCCAGCAGTTCACTAGGCCCCACCGGGGAGCTGTTTTTT.

The chain joins TRBV11-1 to TRBJ2-7; 7 positions match TRBD2. Per germline, CDR1 SGHAT and CDR2 FQDESV (reference sequence). V dropped 1 base and J dropped 2; count of bases not matched to a gene: 8. This CDR3 has 16 residues. The CDR3 here is CASSLELADLTYEQYF. CDR3 nucleotides: TGTGCCAGCAGCTTAGAGCTAGCGGACCTCACCTACGAGCAGTACTTC.

V usage is TRBV11-2 and J usage is TRBJ2-1, with TRBD2 matching over 7 bases. CDR1 is SGHAT, CDR2 FQNNGV, per germline. J gave up 6 bases and V 0 bases, and 11 bases lay outside the gene matches. The CDR3 is 17 residues long. For the CDR3, the DNA is TGTGCCAGCAGCTTAGATCAGGGAGGGGCCGTCCTCAATGAGCAGTTCTTC. It codes for CASSLDQGGAVLNEQFF.

V and J are TRBV7-3 and TRBJ2-2, with D hard to call. Germline loops: CDR1 SGHTA, CDR2 FQGTGA. CDR3 size: 13 residues. V lost 5 bases, J lost 4 bases, and 8 bases lay in between. The CDR3 here is CASSPYSTGELFF. CDR3 DNA sequence: TGTGCCAGCAGCCCCTATTCCACCGGGGAGCTGTTTTTT. The variable domain in full, with the rest retrieved from reference TRBV7-3 and TRBJ2-2, is GAGVSQTPSNKVTEKGKYVELRCDPISGHTALYWYRQSLGQGPEFLIYFQGTGAADDSGLPNDRFFAVRPEGSVSTLKIQRTERGDSAVYLCASSPYSTGELFFGEGSRLTVL.

CDR3 DNA sequence: TGTGCCAGCAGGCCGGGACTAGCGGACAATGAGCAGTTCTTC. This sequence encodes CASRPGLADNEQFF. The chain joins TRBV6-1 to TRBJ2-1; 11 nucleotides match TRBD2. This CDR3 is 14 amino acids long. The V gene's germline CDR1 is MNHNS and CDR2 SASEGT. The trim removed 6 bases at V and 5 bases at J, leaving 3 bases unmatched.

The V call is TRBV30, the J call TRBJ1-1, with D unresolved. The V gene's germline CDR1 is GTSNPN and CDR2 SVGIG (reference sequence). The CDR3 covers 13 residues. Trimming removed 0 bases at V and 4 bases at J, with 9 bases between. In DNA, the CDR3 is TGTGCCTGGAGTGTGGCCCTAGCCACTGAAGCTTTCTTT. This translates into CAWSVALATEAFF. Together with reference TRBV30 and TRBJ1-1, the CDR3 gives the full variable domain: SQTIHQWPATLVQPVGSPLSLECTVEGTSNPNLYWYRQAAGRGLQLLFYSVGIGQISSEVPQNLSASRPQDRQFILSSKKLLLSDSGFYLCAWSVALATEAFFGQGTRLTVV.

This chain joins TRBV28 and TRBJ1-3; D remains ambiguous. Trimming pared 4 bases from V and 0 bases from J, leaving 10 bases between. Per germline, CDR1 MDHEN and CDR2 SYDVKM. CDR3 length: 15 residues. CDR3 coding DNA: TGTGCCAGCAGTTATTACATTTCCTCTGGAAACACCATATATTTT. Its translation is CASSYYISSGNTIYF.